Below are 5 T cell receptor beta chains sequenced from a single sample in a study of T cell changes during pregnancy in multiple sclerosis. TCRdb's table, derived via immunoSEQ multiplex PCR, lists solely in-frame clones and lacks some. Counted here are fewer than 50,000 clones, approximately 95% occurring once; the ten biggest clones make up roughly 0.33%. Source: CD4+ T cells from peripheral blood mononuclear cells, taken in the third trimester of pregnancy. The receptors here all came from a female donor with multiple sclerosis, enrolled in a pregnancy study.

The CDR3 nucleotides are TGTGCCAGCAGTTTTGGGTACAGACTGAACACTGAAGCTTTCTTT. This sequence encodes CASSFGYRLNTEAFF. The J gene is TRBJ1-1, the V gene TRBV28; D gene unclear. Trimming shortened V by 3 bases and J by 0 bases, and 11 bases separated the two germline ends. The CDR3 loop spans 15 amino acids. CDR1 MDHEN and CDR2 SYDVKM come from the germline V gene.

This clone has only a few counts. CDR3 amino acids: CASSLLEGASSPLHF. The CDR3 DNA follows: TGTGCCAGCAGCCTTCTCGAGGGCGCGAGTTCACCCCTCCACTTT. The chain uses TRBV6-5 and TRBJ1-6; D is unclear. CDR1 is MNHEY and CDR2 is SVGAGI in the germline V gene. The CDR3 extends over 15 amino acids. V was shortened by 6 bases and J by 9 bases, with 18 bases between the two germline ends.

The rearrangement joins TRBV30 to TRBJ2-1; 11 positions agree with TRBD2. This CDR3 comprises 17 residues. Germline V gene lookup returns CDR1 GTSNPN and CDR2 SVGIG (reference sequence). V was pared by 0 bases and J by 8 bases, with 12 bases of the junction left unmatched. CDR3 sequence: CAWSVLTTSGSLDEQFF. The CDR3 nucleotides read TGTGCCTGGAGTGTACTGACCACTAGCGGGAGTCTAGATGAGCAGTTCTTC.

The chain recombines TRBV19 with TRBJ2-1; 14 nucleotides line up with TRBD2. The V gene end was trimmed by 6 bases and the J gene end by 10 bases; junction bases not matched to a gene: 20. This CDR3 region has 19 residues. CDR1 and CDR2 (germline): LNHDA, SQIVND (reference sequence). CDR3 coding DNA: TGTGCCAGTAGGCGGGGACTAGCGGGGGAAACAGCTAAAACTGGAGAGCAGTTCTTC. This translates into CASRRGLAGETAKTGEQFF. Complete variable domain (other parts from reference TRBV19 and TRBJ2-1): DGGITQSPKYLFRKEGQNVTLSCEQNLNHDAMYWYRQDPGQGLRLIYYSQIVNDFQKGDIAEGYSVSREKKESFPLTVTSAQKNPTAFYLCASRRGLAGETAKTGEQFFGPGTRLTVL.

V usage is TRBV5-1 and J usage is TRBJ1-6, with 7 positions matching TRBD1. V dropped 4 bases and J dropped 7; count of bases not matched to a gene: 11. Per the germline V gene, CDR1 is SGHRS and CDR2 is YFSETQ. The CDR3 is 16 residues long. CDR3 DNA sequence: TGCGCCAGCAGCCAGAGTCCGGGACAGTTAAATTCACCCCTCCACTTT. Its protein product is CASSQSPGQLNSPLHF.